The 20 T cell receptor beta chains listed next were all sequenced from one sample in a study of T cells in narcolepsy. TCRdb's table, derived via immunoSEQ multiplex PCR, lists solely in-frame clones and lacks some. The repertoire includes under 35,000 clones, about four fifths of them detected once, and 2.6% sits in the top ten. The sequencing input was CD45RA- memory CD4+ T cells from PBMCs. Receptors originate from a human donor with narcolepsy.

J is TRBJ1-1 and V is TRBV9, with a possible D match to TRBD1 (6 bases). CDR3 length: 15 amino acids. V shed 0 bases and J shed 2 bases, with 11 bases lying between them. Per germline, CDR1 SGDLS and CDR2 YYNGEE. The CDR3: CASSVGLGANTEAFF. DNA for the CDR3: TGTGCCAGCAGCGTAGGTCTGGGGGCAAACACTGAAGCTTTCTTT.

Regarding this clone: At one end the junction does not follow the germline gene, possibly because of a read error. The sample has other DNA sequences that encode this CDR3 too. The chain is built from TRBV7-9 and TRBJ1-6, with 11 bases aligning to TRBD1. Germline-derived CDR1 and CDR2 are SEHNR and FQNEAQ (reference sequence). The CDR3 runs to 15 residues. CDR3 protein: CASSRTGGADSPLHF. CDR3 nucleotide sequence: TGTGCCAGCAGTAGGACAGGGGGCGCCGATTCACCCCTCCATTTT. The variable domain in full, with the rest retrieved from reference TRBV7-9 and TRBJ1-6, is DTGVSQNPRHKITKRGQNVTFRCDPISEHNRLYWYRQTLGQGPEFLTYFQNEAQLEKSRLLSDRFSAERPKGSFSTLEIQRTEQGDSAMYLCASSRTGGADSPLHFGNGTRLTVT.

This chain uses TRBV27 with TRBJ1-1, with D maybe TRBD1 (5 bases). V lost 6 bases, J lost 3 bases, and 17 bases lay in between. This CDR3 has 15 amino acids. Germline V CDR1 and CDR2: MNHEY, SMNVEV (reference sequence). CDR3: CASRSYGALDTEAFF. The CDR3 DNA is TGTGCCAGCAGATCCTATGGGGCTCTGGACACTGAAGCTTTCTTT.

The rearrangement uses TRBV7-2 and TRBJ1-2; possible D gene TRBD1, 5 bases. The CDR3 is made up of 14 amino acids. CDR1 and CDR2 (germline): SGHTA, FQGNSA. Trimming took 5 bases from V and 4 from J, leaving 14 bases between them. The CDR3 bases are TGTGCCAGCAGCAGAGGGGACGGCCCCTATGGCTACACCTTC. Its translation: CASSRGDGPYGYTF.

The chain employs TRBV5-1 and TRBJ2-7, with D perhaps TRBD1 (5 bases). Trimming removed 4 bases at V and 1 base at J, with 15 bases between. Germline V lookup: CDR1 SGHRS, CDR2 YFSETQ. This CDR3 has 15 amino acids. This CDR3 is CASSALDSSSYEQYF. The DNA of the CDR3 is TGCGCCAGCAGCGCGCTTGACAGTTCATCCTACGAGCAGTACTTC.

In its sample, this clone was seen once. The CDR3 spells CASISSAGRSGKLFF. DNA of the CDR3: TGTGCCAGCATCTCCTCCGCGGGACGTTCGGGAAAACTGTTTTTT. The chain has TRBV2 and TRBJ1-4; tentatively, D is TRBD1 (5 bases). The CDR3 covers 15 residues. CDR1 and CDR2 from the germline V gene are SNHLY and FYNNEI. Trimming took 7 bases from V and 10 from J, leaving 22 bases between them.

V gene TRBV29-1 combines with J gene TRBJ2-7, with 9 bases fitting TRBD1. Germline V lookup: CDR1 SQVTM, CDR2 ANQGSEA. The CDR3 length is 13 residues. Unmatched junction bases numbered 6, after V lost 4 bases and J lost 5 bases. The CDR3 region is CSVGGQGGDEQYF. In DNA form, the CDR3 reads TGCAGCGTTGGGGGACAGGGTGGGGACGAGCAGTACTTC.

CDR3 sequence reads: CASLHTGGADTEAFF. The DNA for the CDR3 is TGTGCCAGCTTACACACAGGGGGGGCTGACACTGAAGCTTTCTTT. The gene calls are TRBV6-1 and TRBJ1-1, with 8 bases identical to TRBD1. The J segment lost 3 bases and the V segment lost 8 bases, leaving 11 bases of the junction unmatched. In germline, CDR1 is MNHNS, CDR2 SASEGT. The CDR3 consists of 15 residues.

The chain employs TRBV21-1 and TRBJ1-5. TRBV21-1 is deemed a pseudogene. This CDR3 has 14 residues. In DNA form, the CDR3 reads TGTGCCAGCAGCAGGCCGGGGAGCAATCAGCCCCAGCATTTT. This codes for CASSRPGSNQPQHF.

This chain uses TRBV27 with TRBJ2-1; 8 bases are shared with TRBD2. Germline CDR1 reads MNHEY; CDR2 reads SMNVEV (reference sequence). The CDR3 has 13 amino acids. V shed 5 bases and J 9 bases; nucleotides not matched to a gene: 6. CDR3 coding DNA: TGTGCCAGCAGTCCCTCGGGGGGGGGTGAGCAGTTCTTC. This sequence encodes CASSPSGGGEQFF.

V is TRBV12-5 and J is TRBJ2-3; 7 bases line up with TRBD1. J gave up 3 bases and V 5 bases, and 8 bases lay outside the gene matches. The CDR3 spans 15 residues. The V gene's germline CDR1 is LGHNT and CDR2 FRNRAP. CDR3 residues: CASGQVHRGTDTQYF. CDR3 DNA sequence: TGTGCTAGTGGTCAGGTCCACAGGGGAACAGATACGCAGTATTTT.

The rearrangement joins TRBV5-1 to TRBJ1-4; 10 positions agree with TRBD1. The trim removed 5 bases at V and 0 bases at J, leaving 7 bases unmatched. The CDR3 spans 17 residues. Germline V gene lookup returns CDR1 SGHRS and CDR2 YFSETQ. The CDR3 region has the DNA TGCGCCAGCAGAGGGGGACAGGGGAGCGCAACTAATGAAAAACTGTTTTTT. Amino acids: CASRGGQGSATNEKLFF.

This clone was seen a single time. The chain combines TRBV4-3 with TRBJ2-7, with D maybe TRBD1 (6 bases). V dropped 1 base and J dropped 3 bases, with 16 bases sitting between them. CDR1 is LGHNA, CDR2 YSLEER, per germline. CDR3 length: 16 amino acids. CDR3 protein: CASSQVRGSLGYEQYF. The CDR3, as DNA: TGCGCCAGCAGCCAAGTGAGGGGGTCTCTAGGCTACGAGCAGTACTTC.

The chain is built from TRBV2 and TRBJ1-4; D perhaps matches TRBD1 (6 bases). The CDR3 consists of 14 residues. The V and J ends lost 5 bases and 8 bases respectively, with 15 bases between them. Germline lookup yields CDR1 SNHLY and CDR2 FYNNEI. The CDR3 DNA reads TGTGCCAGCAGTCAAAACAGGGTCGGAGAAAAACTGTTTTTT. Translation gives CASSQNRVGEKLFF.

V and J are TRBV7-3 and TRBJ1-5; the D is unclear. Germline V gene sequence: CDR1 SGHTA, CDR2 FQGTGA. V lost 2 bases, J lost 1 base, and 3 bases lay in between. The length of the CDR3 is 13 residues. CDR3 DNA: TGTGCCAGCAGCTTAGCCAGCAATCAGCCCCAGCATTTT. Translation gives CASSLASNQPQHF.

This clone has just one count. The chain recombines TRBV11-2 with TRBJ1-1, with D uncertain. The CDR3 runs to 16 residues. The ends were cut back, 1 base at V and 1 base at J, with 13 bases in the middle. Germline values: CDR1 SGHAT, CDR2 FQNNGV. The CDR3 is CASSLVRGRTNTEAFF. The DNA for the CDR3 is TGTGCCAGCAGCTTAGTAAGAGGCAGGACGAACACTGAAGCTTTCTTT.

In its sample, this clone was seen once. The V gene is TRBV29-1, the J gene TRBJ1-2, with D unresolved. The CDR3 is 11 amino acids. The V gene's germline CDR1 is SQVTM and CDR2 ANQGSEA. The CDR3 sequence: CGLGDTHGYTF. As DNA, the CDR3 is TGCGGGCTGGGCGACACGCATGGCTACACCTTC.

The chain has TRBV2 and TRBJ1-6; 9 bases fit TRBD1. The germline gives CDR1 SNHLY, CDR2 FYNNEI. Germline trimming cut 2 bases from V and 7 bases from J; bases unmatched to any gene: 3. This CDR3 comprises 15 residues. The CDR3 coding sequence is TGTGCCAGCAGTGAATTAGGACAGGGGAATTCACCCCTCCACTTT. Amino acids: CASSELGQGNSPLHF. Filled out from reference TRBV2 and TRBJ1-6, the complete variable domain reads EPEVTQTPSHQVTQMGQEVILRCVPISNHLYFYWYRQILGQKVEFLVSFYNNEISEKSEIFDDQFSVERPDGSNFTLKIRSTKLEDSAMYFCASSELGQGNSPLHFGNGTRLTVT.

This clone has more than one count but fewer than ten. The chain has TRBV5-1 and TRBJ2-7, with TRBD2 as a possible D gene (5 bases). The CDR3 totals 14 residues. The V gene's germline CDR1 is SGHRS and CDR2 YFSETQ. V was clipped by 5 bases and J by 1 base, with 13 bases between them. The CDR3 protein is CASRKEVSSYEQYF. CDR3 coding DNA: TGCGCCAGCAGGAAGGAGGTATCTTCCTACGAGCAGTACTTC. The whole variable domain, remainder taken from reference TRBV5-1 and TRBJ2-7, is KAGVTQTPRYLIKTRGQQVTLSCSPISGHRSVSWYQQTPGQGLQFLFEYFSETQRNKGNFPGRFSGRQFSNSRSEMNVSTLELGDSALYLCASRKEVSSYEQYFGPGTRLTVT.

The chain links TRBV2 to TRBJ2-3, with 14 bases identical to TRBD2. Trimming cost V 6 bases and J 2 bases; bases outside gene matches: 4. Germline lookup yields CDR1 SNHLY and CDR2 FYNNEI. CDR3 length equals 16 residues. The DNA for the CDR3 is TGTGCCAGCAGCGGGGGACTAGCGGGGGCCACAGATACGCAGTATTTT. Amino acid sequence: CASSGGLAGATDTQYF.